This TCR beta chain was found in a study of CD8 T cells in ankylosing spondylitis. Findings and caveats of the study: About 8 highly homologous variants formed a TCR beta motif that appeared characteristic of ankylosing spondylitis blood.

It was by quantitative 5'-RACE with molecular barcodes that TCR beta libraries were made. TCRdb reanalysed the 5' RACE reads using MiXCR and keeps one entry per CDR3 protein. In the table there are 700,000 to 1,000,000 distinct CDR3 sequences, over 9.5% of which are singletons. Ten or more counts support this clonotype. No antigen is known for it. The CDR3 runs 13 residues. V was clipped by 4 bases and J by 0 bases, with 6 bases between them. V gene TRBV12-3 or TRBV12-4 combines with J gene TRBJ1-1; D not certain. Input material: blood, either unsorted or a sorted T cell fraction (not recorded which). The sequence was obtained from a male donor with ankylosing spondylitis. The CDR3 nucleotides are TGTGCCAGCAGTTATCTATTGAACACTGAAGCTTTCTTT. This sequence encodes CASSYLLNTEAFF.